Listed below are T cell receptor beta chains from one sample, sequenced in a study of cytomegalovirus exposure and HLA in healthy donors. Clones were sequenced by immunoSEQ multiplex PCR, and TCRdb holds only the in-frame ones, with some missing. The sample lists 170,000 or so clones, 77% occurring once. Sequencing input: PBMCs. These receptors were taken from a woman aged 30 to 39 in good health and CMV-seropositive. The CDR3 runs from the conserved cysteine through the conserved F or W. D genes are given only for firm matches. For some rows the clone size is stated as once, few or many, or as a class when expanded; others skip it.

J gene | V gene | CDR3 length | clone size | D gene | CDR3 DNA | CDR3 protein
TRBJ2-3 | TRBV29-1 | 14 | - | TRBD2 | TGCAGCGTTGATCTGGCGGGAGGGTTGGATACGCAGTATTTT | CSVDLAGGLDTQYF
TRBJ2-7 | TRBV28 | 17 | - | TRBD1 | TGTGCCAGTAGGGACAGGGGGCCACCTAAAACTTACTACGAGCAGTACTTC | CASRDRGPPKTYYEQYF
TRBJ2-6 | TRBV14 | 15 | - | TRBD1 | TGTGCCAGCAGCCGACAGGGGGCTGGGGCCAACGTCCTGACTTTC | CASSRQGAGANVLTF
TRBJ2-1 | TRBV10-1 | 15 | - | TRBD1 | TGCGCCAGCAGTGCCGGGACAGGAGGGTTGACTGAGCAGTTCTTC | CASSAGTGGLTEQFF
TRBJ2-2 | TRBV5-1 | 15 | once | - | TGCGCCAGCAGCTTGCTTTCAGGGTCAACCGGGGAGCTGTTTTTT | CASSLLSGSTGELFF
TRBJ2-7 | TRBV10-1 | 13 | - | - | TGCGCCAGCAGTGTTGGACTGTCGTACGAGCAGTACTTC | CASSVGLSYEQYF
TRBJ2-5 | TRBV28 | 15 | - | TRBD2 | TGTGCCAGCAGTCCCGCCGGGGCGGGAGGGGAGACCCAGTACTTC | CASSPAGAGGETQYF
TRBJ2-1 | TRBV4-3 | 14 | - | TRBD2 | TGCGCCAGCAGACGCGGGAGCTCCTACAATGAGCAGTTCTTC | CASRRGSSYNEQFF
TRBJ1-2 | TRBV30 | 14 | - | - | TGTGCCTGGAGCGTCGAAGATCAGGTCTATGGCTACACCTTC | CAWSVEDQVYGYTF
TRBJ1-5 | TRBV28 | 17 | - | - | TGTGCCAGCACACGCCCCGGGACGGACTATAGCAATCAGCCCCAGCATTTT | CASTRPGTDYSNQPQHF
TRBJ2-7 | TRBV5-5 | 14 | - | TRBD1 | TGTGCCAGCAGCTTGTTGACAGGGTACTACGAGCAGTACTTC | CASSLLTGYYEQYF
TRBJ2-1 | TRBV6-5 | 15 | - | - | TGTGCCAGCAGTCTAGCGAGAAGCTCCTACAATGAGCAGTTCTTC | CASSLARSSYNEQFF
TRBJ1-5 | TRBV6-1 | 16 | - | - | TGTGCCAGCAGTGAAGACCATCCTCAAAGGGGTCAGCCCCAGCATTTT | CASSEDHPQRGQPQHF
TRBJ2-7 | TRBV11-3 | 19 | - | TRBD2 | TGTGCCAGCAGCGTCCAGAGGGGGACTAGCGGGAGTCCCTCCTACGAGCAGTACTTC | CASSVQRGTSGSPSYEQYF
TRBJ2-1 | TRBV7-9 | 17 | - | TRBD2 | TGTGCCAGCAGCCAGGGACTAGCGGGGCTCTCCTACAATGAGCAGTTCTTC | CASSQGLAGLSYNEQFF
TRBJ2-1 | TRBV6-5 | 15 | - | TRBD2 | TGTGCCAGCAGCCCCGGGGTAGCGGGAGAAAATGAGCAGTTCTTC | CASSPGVAGENEQFF
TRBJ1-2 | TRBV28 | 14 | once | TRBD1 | TGTGCCAGCAGTACCCGAGGGGGCCACTATAGCTACACCTTC | CASSTRGGHYSYTF
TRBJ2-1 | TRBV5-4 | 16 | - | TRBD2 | TGTGCCAGCAGCACCGGACTAGCGGGCTTACACAATGAGCAGTTCTTC | CASSTGLAGLHNEQFF
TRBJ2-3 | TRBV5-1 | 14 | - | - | TGCGCCAGCAGCAAGGACTGGAGCACAGATACGCAGTATTTT | CASSKDWSTDTQYF
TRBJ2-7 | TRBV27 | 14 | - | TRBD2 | TGTGCCAGCAGTATTGGACTAGCGGGAGAAGAGCAGTACTTC | CASSIGLAGEEQYF
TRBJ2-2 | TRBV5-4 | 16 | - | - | TGTGCCAGCAGCTTGGATGGCGGGTTGAACACCGGGGAGCTGTTTTTT | CASSLDGGLNTGELFF
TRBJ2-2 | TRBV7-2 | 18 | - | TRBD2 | TGTGCCAGCAGCTTAGAATCGGGACTAGCGGAGAACACCGGGGAGCTGTTTTTT | CASSLESGLAENTGELFF
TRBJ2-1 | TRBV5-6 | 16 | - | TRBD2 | TGTGCCAGCAGCGCATCCGGGACTAGCGGGAGTATAAAGCAGTTCTTC | CASSASGTSGSIKQFF
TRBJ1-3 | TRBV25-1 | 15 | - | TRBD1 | TGTGCCAGCAGTGAATGGGGCAGGGGGAAGGACACCATATATTTT | CASSEWGRGKDTIYF
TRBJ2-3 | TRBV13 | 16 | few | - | TGTGCCAGCAGCTTAAGCCTGTCCTCTAGCACAGATACGCAGTATTTT | CASSLSLSSSTDTQYF
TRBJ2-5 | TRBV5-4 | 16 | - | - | TGTGCCAGCAGCTTGGGGAGGGCTACTACGCAAGAGACCCAGTACTTC | CASSLGRATTQETQYF
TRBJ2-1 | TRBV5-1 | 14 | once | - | TGCGCCAGCAGCTCCGGAGCGGCCCACGGTGAGCAGTTCTTC | CASSSGAAHGEQFF
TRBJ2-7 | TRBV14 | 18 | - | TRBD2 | TGTGCCAGCAGCCATCTTGATGGCGGGCTAGCGGGAGTTTTCGAGCAGTACTTC | CASSHLDGGLAGVFEQYF
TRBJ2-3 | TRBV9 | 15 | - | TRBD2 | TGTGCCAGCAGTAGACTAGCGATTAGCACAGATACGCAGTATTTT | CASSRLAISTDTQYF
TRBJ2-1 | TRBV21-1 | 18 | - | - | TGTGCCAGCAGCAACGCTAGCGGGAGAGCCGCCACCGACAATGAGCAGTTCTTC | CASSNASGRAATDNEQFF
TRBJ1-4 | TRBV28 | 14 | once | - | TGTGCCAGCAGTTTCAAAGGGGTCCGGGAAAAACTGTTTTTT | CASSFKGVREKLFF
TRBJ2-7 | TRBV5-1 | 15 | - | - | TGCGCCAGCAGCTTTGGGGCAGGGGACTCCTACGAGCAGTACTTC | CASSFGAGDSYEQYF
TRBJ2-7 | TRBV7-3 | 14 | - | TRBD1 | TGTGCCAGCAGCTTTGGACAGGTACCCTACGAGCAGTACTTC | CASSFGQVPYEQYF
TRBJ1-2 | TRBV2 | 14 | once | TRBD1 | TGTGCCAGGGATACGGGACAGCCAGACGTTGGCTACACCTTC | CARDTGQPDVGYTF
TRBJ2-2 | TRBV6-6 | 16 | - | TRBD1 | TGTGCCAGCGCCAAGCTACAGGGGGCGGTGGCCGGGGAGCTGTTTTTT | CASAKLQGAVAGELFF
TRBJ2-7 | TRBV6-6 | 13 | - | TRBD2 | TGTGCCAGCAGAATAGCGGGAGAGGGCGAGCAGTACTTC | CASRIAGEGEQYF
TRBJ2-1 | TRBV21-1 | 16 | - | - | TGTGCCAGCAGCGGTCGGGGAGCGGGGCACCACAATGAGCAGTTCTTC | CASSGRGAGHHNEQFF
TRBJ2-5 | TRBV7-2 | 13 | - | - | TGTGCCAGCAGCTTACCGGAGATGGAGACCCAGTACTTC | CASSLPEMETQYF
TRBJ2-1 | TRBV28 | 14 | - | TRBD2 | TGTGCCAGCAGGACGGGAGGACCCTACAATGAGCAGTTCTTC | CASRTGGPYNEQFF
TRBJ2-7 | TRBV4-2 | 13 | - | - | TGTGCCAGCAGCCGGACTGGCTCCTACGAGCAGTACTTC | CASSRTGSYEQYF
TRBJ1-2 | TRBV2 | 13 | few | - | TGTGCCAGCAGTGAAGCGCGGGGTTATGGCTACACCTTC | CASSEARGYGYTF
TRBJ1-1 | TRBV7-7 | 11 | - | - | TGTGCCAGCAGCTTTATAACTGAAGCTTTCTTT | CASSFITEAFF